The next 20 T cell receptor beta chains were all read from a single sample in a study of T-cell memory formation after mild COVID-19. TCRdb used MiXCR to reprocess the 5' RACE reads, holding one entry per CDR3 protein. The sample has 170,000 or so distinct CDR3 sequences; about 22% are singletons. Source material: PBMCs or a T cell subset sorted from them (not recorded which). These receptors came from an adult woman who had mild COVID-19 (a few samples of this study predate the infection). Cell type and time point are not known.

This clonotype was seen a few times. The chain employs TRBV12-3 or TRBV12-4 and TRBJ2-1; D is unresolved. The CDR3 runs to 13 residues. The V end lost 5 bases, the J end lost 4 bases, and 9 bases lay between the germline ends. The CDR3 region is CASSPELYNEQFF. DNA of the CDR3: TGTGCCAGCAGTCCGGAGTTATACAATGAGCAGTTCTTC.

The rearrangement links TRBV11-2 to TRBJ2-5, with a tentative D call TRBD1 (6 bases). CDR3 size: 14 residues. Trimming stripped 5 bases from V and 1 base from J, with 11 bases between. Germline assignment: CDR1 SGHAT and CDR2 FQNNGV. The CDR3 DNA reads TGTGCCAGCAGCCCGAGGGGGTCCCAAGAGACCCAGTACTTC. Protein product: CASSPRGSQETQYF.

A note on this clonotype: A junction end diverges from the germline sequence, so it may reflect a read error. The chain combines TRBV5-6 with TRBJ2-7, with 10 bases identical to TRBD1. CDR1 and CDR2 (germline): SGHDT, YYEEEE. CDR3 length equals 15 residues. CDR3 DNA: TGTGACAGCAGCGCCGGGACAGGGGCGTCCTACGAGCAGTACTTC. Protein product: CDSSAGTGASYEQYF. The variable domain in full, with the rest retrieved from reference TRBV5-6 and TRBJ2-7, is DAGVTQSPTHLIKTRGQQVTLRCSPKSGHDTVSWYQQALGQGPQFIFQYYEEEERQRGNFPDRFSGHQFPNYSSELNVNALLLGDSALYLCDSSAGTGASYEQYFGPGTRLTVT.

This clonotype appeared a few times. The CDR3 loop is CASSLGFRVSSYNEQFF. CDR3 DNA sequence: TGTGCCAGCAGCTTAGGATTTAGGGTGAGCTCCTACAATGAGCAGTTCTTC. The chain is built from TRBV13 and TRBJ2-1; D uncertain. Trimming removed 0 bases from V and 0 bases from J, with 12 bases in between. Germline CDR1 PRHDT, CDR2 FYEKMQ (reference sequence). The CDR3 has 17 amino acids.

This clonotype has a handful of counts. The chain links TRBV7-9 to TRBJ2-1, with 10 bases matching TRBD2. The CDR3 covers 19 residues. The germline V gene encodes CDR1 SEHNR and CDR2 FQNEAQ (reference sequence). With 4 bases clipped from V and 0 bases from J, the junction kept 12 bases outside the gene matches. The CDR3: CASSSSLAGASSSYNEQFF. For the CDR3, the DNA is TGTGCCAGCAGCTCAAGTCTAGCGGGAGCGTCGAGCTCCTACAATGAGCAGTTCTTC.

This clonotype was observed a handful of times. This chain joins TRBV15 and TRBJ1-6; 7 nucleotides line up with TRBD1. Germline CDR1 is LNHNV and CDR2 is YYDKDF (reference sequence). The CDR3 totals 15 residues. V gave up 1 base and J gave up 5 bases; unmatched junction bases: 2. The CDR3 coding sequence is TGTGCCACCAGCAGAGGACAGGGCGATAATTCACCCCTCCACTTT. It translates to CATSRGQGDNSPLHF. The complete variable domain, with remaining parts taken from reference TRBV15 and TRBJ1-6, reads DAMVIQNPRYQVTQFGKPVTLSCSQTLNHNVMYWYQQKSSQAPKLLFHYYDKDFNNEADTPDNFQSRRPNTSFCFLDIRSPGLGDTAMYLCATSRGQGDNSPLHFGNGTRLTVT.

This sequence joins TRBV5-4 and TRBJ2-1; 9 bases align to TRBD1. J was trimmed by 5 bases and V by 2 bases; bases with no gene match: 5. The CDR3 has 15 amino acids. Germline lookup yields CDR1 SGHNT and CDR2 YYREEE (reference sequence). In DNA, the CDR3 is TGTGCCAGCAGCTTCAGGGACAGGGTCCACAATGAGCAGTTCTTC. Translated: CASSFRDRVHNEQFF.

The gene calls are TRBV9 and TRBJ2-7; 10 nucleotides agree with TRBD1. This CDR3 has 14 residues. V was clipped by 4 bases and J by 6 bases; unmatched bases: 7. From germline, CDR1 is SGDLS and CDR2 YYNGEE. CDR3 nucleotides: TGTGCCAGCAGCCCCGGGACAGGGGCCACCGAGCAGTACTTC. Amino acid sequence: CASSPGTGATEQYF.

V gene TRBV6-5 combines with J gene TRBJ2-5; no clear D. The germline V gene has CDR1 MNHEY and CDR2 SVGAGI. The CDR3 has 13 amino acids. V was shortened by 6 bases and J by 2 bases, with 10 bases between the two germline ends. The CDR3 bases are TGTGCCAGCAGCCCGGAGAGACAAGAGACCCAGTACTTC. Amino acid sequence: CASSPERQETQYF.

The chain has TRBV5-6 and TRBJ2-1, with 10 positions matching TRBD2. Germline values: CDR1 SGHDT, CDR2 YYEEEE. The J segment lost 3 bases and the V segment lost 3 bases, leaving 6 bases of the junction unmatched. The CDR3 consists of 16 residues. As DNA, the CDR3 is TGTGCCAGCAGCTCTGGACTAGCGGATTACTACAATGAGCAGTTCTTC. Residues: CASSSGLADYYNEQFF.

In this sample, this clonotype turned up a few times. The rearrangement links TRBV28 to TRBJ2-1, with a weak D call TRBD2 (6 bases). Trimming cost V 3 bases and J 3 bases, with 12 bases left between them. CDR3 length: 15 residues. Germline V gene data show CDR1 as MDHEN and CDR2 as SYDVKM. CDR3 DNA sequence: TGTGCCAGCAGTTTCTTGGGCGGGGTCTACAATGAGCAGTTCTTC. Amino acids: CASSFLGGVYNEQFF.

V gene TRBV7-9 combines with J gene TRBJ2-7; D is perhaps TRBD1 (6 bases). The CDR3 is 16 amino acids. V shed 3 bases and J shed 3 bases, with 18 bases lying between them. The germline V gene encodes CDR1 SEHNR and CDR2 FQNEAQ (reference sequence). The DNA for the CDR3 is TGTGCCAGCAGCTTGGTACCGGGACAAGGAATCTACGAGCAGTACTTC. It yields the protein CASSLVPGQGIYEQYF. The whole variable domain, filled in from reference TRBV7-9 and TRBJ2-7, reads DTGVSQNPRHKITKRGQNVTFRCDPISEHNRLYWYRQTLGQGPEFLTYFQNEAQLEKSRLLSDRFSAERPKGSFSTLEIQRTEQGDSAMYLCASSLVPGQGIYEQYFGPGTRLTVT.

The chain recombines TRBV30 with TRBJ2-7; D uncertain. There are 11 residues in the CDR3. V was pared by 2 bases and J by 3 bases, with 5 bases between. Germline lookup yields CDR1 GTSNPN and CDR2 SVGIG (reference sequence). The CDR3 is CAWSQVYEQYF. CDR3 nucleotides: TGTGCCTGGAGTCAGGTCTACGAGCAGTACTTC.

This chain connects TRBV12-3 or TRBV12-4 to TRBJ2-2, with no clear D. V was pared by 6 bases and J by 3 bases, with 8 bases between. The CDR3 contains 13 residues. The CDR3 here is CASSSSHTGELFF. For the CDR3, the DNA is TGTGCCAGCAGCTCCAGTCACACCGGGGAGCTGTTTTTT.

The chain links TRBV3-1 to TRBJ2-5; possibly TRBD2 for D (5 bases). The CDR3 length is 15 residues. From germline, CDR1 is LGHDT and CDR2 YNNKEL (reference sequence). With 4 bases removed from V and 1 base from J, the gap between germline ends came to 13 bases. In DNA, the CDR3 is TGTGCCAGCAGCCCTCGGGATTCGATCCAAGAGACCCAGTACTTC. Translating gives CASSPRDSIQETQYF.

This clonotype was counted between two and nine times. This sequence joins TRBV5-1 and TRBJ1-1; TRBD1 aligns across 8 bases. The J segment lost 0 bases and the V segment lost 2 bases, leaving 9 bases of the junction unmatched. The CDR3 has 17 residues. Per the germline V gene, CDR1 is SGHRS and CDR2 is YFSETQ. The CDR3 loop is CASSFYRGEGMNTEAFF. The CDR3 nucleotides are TGCGCCAGCAGCTTCTACAGGGGGGAGGGCATGAACACTGAAGCTTTCTTT.

V gene TRBV7-9 combines with J gene TRBJ2-2; no clear D. This CDR3 comprises 16 residues. Looked up from germline, CDR1 is SEHNR and CDR2 is FQNEAQ (reference sequence). V was pared by 5 bases and J by 0 bases, with 13 bases between. The CDR3 here is CASSPLRVTNTGELFF. DNA of the CDR3: TGTGCCAGCAGCCCGCTTAGGGTTACGAACACCGGGGAGCTGTTTTTT. Full variable domain (remainder filled in from reference TRBV7-9 and TRBJ2-2): DTGVSQNPRHKITKRGQNVTFRCDPISEHNRLYWYRQTLGQGPEFLTYFQNEAQLEKSRLLSDRFSAERPKGSFSTLEIQRTEQGDSAMYLCASSPLRVTNTGELFFGEGSRLTVL.

This clonotype appeared a few times. The chain combines TRBV12-3 or TRBV12-4 with TRBJ2-1; 8 bases agree with TRBD1. V shed 4 bases and J 4 bases; nucleotides not matched to a gene: 9. The CDR3 consists of 16 residues. The CDR3 spells CASSSGQGPHYNEQFF. The CDR3 bases are TGTGCCAGCAGTTCCGGACAGGGCCCGCATTACAATGAGCAGTTCTTC.

This clonotype turned up a few times. The genes are TRBV10-3 and TRBJ1-4; D remains unclear. V was trimmed by 2 bases and J by 3 bases, leaving 16 bases between them. The germline CDR1 and CDR2 sequences are ENHRY and SYGVKD. This CDR3 is 17 amino acids long. The CDR3, as DNA: TGTGCCATCAGTGAGAGAGGAAAAGTGGGGTCTAATGAAAAACTGTTTTTT. This gives the protein CAISERGKVGSNEKLFF.

This clonotype was detected a few times. The J gene is TRBJ2-3, the V gene TRBV6-2 or TRBV6-3, with no clear D. Deletions cut 10 bases from V and 0 bases from J, with 23 bases between. The CDR3 is made up of 17 amino acids. Germline V gives CDR1 MNHEY, CDR2 SVGEGT. The CDR3 reads CATLDLRTYTSTDTQYF. CDR3 nucleotides: TGTGCCACCCTCGACTTGCGCACCTATACTAGCACAGATACGCAGTATTTT.